Each of the 30 T cell receptor beta chains below was sequenced from the same sample in a study of cytomegalovirus exposure and HLA in healthy donors (dated by TCRdb to about 2017). The library was made by the immunoSEQ multiplex PCR assay. A mixture of 60 forward primers for TCR Vbeta segments and 13 reverse primers for TCR Jbeta segments was used in the multiplex PCR. In TCRdb, the immuneACCESS table is reduced to in-frame sequences with V and J assigned. These tables do not hold every clone; where another copy was compared, an unresolved V gene accounts for under half, and the others remain unexplained. The sample table records about 180,000 clones; roughly 88% of these occur just once. The ten largest clonotypes hold about 1.3% of the sample. The specimen sequenced was PBMCs. The origin of the receptors is a girl aged 2-10 years in good health and CMV-seropositive.

The J gene is TRBJ2-5, the V gene TRBV2, with 8 bases lining up with TRBD2. CDR1 is SNHLY, CDR2 FYNNEI, per germline. This CDR3 is built from 14 residues. After removal of 4 bases from V and 2 bases from J, the junction contained 3 bases not matched to a gene. DNA for the CDR3: TGTGCCAGCAGTGGGGTAGCGGGGCAAGAGACCCAGTACTTC. Its translation is CASSGVAGQETQYF.

V and J are TRBV30 and TRBJ1-2, with 7 positions matching TRBD1. Losses at the gene ends were 1 base for V and 6 bases for J; bases not matched to a gene: 8. This CDR3 region has 14 residues. Germline CDR1 GTSNPN, CDR2 SVGIG (reference sequence). The CDR3 is CAWSDAGGSDGYTF. Written as DNA, the CDR3 is TGTGCCTGGAGTGATGCAGGGGGTTCGGATGGCTACACCTTC.

The genes are TRBV6-5 and TRBJ2-3; D gene uncertain. Germline V lookup: CDR1 MNHEY, CDR2 SVGAGI. The CDR3 totals 13 residues. V shed 0 bases and J shed 4 bases, with 5 bases lying between them. For the CDR3, the DNA is TGTGCCAGCAGTTACTCCCGTTCAGATACGCAGTATTTT. This translates into CASSYSRSDTQYF.

The chain uses TRBV6-6 and TRBJ2-1, with a weak D call TRBD2 (6 bases). The CDR3 consists of 16 residues. The germline V gene has CDR1 MNHNY and CDR2 SVGAGI (reference sequence). Trimming removed 0 bases at V and 3 bases at J, with 12 bases between. The CDR3 sequence: CASSYSMGGNYNEQFF. CDR3 nucleotide sequence: TGTGCCAGCAGTTACTCGATGGGCGGGAACTACAATGAGCAGTTCTTC.

The V gene is TRBV5-4, the J gene TRBJ2-3; 8 positions match TRBD2. The CDR3 extends over 16 amino acids. V trimming: 2 bases; J trimming: 2 bases; junction bases outside the gene matches: 7. Germline CDR1 and CDR2: SGHNT and YYREEE (reference sequence). The CDR3 loop reads CASSFPGRASTDTQYF. The CDR3 nucleotides read TGTGCCAGCAGCTTCCCCGGGAGGGCCTCCACAGATACGCAGTATTTT. Full variable domain (missing parts from reference TRBV5-4 and TRBJ2-3): ETGVTQSPTHLIKTRGQQVTLRCSSQSGHNTVSWYQQALGQGPQFIFQYYREEENGRGNFPPRFSGLQFPNYSSELNVNALELDDSALYLCASSFPGRASTDTQYFGPGTRLTVL.

With regard to this clone: One junction end does not reproduce the germline sequence, and a read error may be involved. The J gene is TRBJ2-7, the V gene TRBV6-1; TRBD2 agrees at 10 bases. Germline lookup yields CDR1 MNHNS and CDR2 SASEGT. The length of the CDR3 is 14 residues. The CDR3 loop is CASRNLAGVSLSFF. CDR3 nucleotides: TGTGCCAGCAGGAATCTAGCGGGAGTTTCCCTCTCTTTCTTC.

This CDR3 reads CASSPSGGTDGVGYTF. For the CDR3, the DNA is TGTGCCAGCAGCCCCAGCGGGGGGACGGATGGGGTGGGCTACACCTTC. V gene TRBV5-4 combines with J gene TRBJ1-2; D might be TRBD1 (5 bases). CDR1 and CDR2 (germline): SGHNT, YYREEE (reference sequence). The CDR3 runs to 16 residues. V was cut by 4 bases and J by 8 bases, with 24 bases left in between.

DNA for the CDR3: TGTGCCAGTAGTATAGCGGACAGGTCGGATAATTCACCCCTCCACTTT. This gives the protein CASSIADRSDNSPLHF. The V and J genes are TRBV19 and TRBJ1-6; 7 bases align to TRBD1. CDR3 length: 16 amino acids. Trimming removed 1 base from V and 5 bases from J; junction bases left unmatched: 5. Germline CDR1 LNHDA, CDR2 SQIVND (reference sequence).

The rearrangement joins TRBV5-1 to TRBJ2-2, with 7 nucleotides matching TRBD1. Germline V gene lookup returns CDR1 SGHRS and CDR2 YFSETQ. V was clipped by 5 bases and J by 4 bases; unmatched bases: 5. This CDR3 contains 14 residues. CDR3 DNA sequence: TGCGCCAGCAGGGGACAGCCAACCACCGGGGAGCTGTTTTTT. The encoded protein is CASRGQPTTGELFF.

The chain couples TRBV15 to TRBJ2-7; no clear D. The CDR3 totals 13 residues. V was trimmed by 3 bases and J by 2 bases, leaving 8 bases between them. Germline CDR1 and CDR2: LNHNV and YYDKDF (reference sequence). The DNA of the CDR3 is TGTGCCACCAGCAGTCCACCGGCCTACGAGCAGTACTTC. It yields the protein CATSSPPAYEQYF.

The V and J genes are TRBV6-5 and TRBJ1-4; 7 positions agree with TRBD1. The CDR3 totals 15 residues. J was trimmed by 3 bases and V by 5 bases; bases with no gene match: 6. Germline V gene data show CDR1 as MNHEY and CDR2 as SVGAGI. As DNA, the CDR3 is TGTGCCAGCAGTACTTCAGGGGGACCTAATGAAAAACTGTTTTTT. This gives the protein CASSTSGGPNEKLFF.

This clone was observed a few times. The chain couples TRBV2 to TRBJ1-6; no firm D call. The germline V gene has CDR1 SNHLY and CDR2 FYNNEI. The CDR3 extends over 13 amino acids. The V end was cut by 5 bases, the J end by 6 bases, with 8 bases between. CDR3: CASSPWPNSPLHF. The CDR3 DNA follows: TGTGCCAGCAGTCCCTGGCCTAATTCACCCCTCCACTTT.

The chain links TRBV6-1 to TRBJ2-7; possibly TRBD1 for D (5 bases). CDR3 length: 13 residues. The V end lost 4 bases, the J end lost 2 bases, and 9 bases lay between the germline ends. Germline values: CDR1 MNHNS, CDR2 SASEGT. The chain's CDR3 is CASSAGLPYEQYF. The CDR3 DNA reads as TGTGCCAGCAGTGCAGGGCTTCCCTACGAGCAGTACTTC.

The chain has TRBV11-2 and TRBJ1-2; 9 bases match TRBD1. The germline V gene encodes CDR1 SGHAT and CDR2 FQNNGV. V lost 6 bases and J lost 4; bases outside the gene matches: 3. The CDR3 is 13 residues long. CDR3: CASSRDRAYGYTF. CDR3 nucleotide sequence: TGTGCCAGCAGTCGGGACAGGGCCTATGGCTACACCTTC.

This rearrangement joins TRBV7-7 to TRBJ1-4; D remains ambiguous. The CDR3 has 13 amino acids. Germline lookup yields CDR1 SSHAT and CDR2 FNYEAQ (reference sequence). V was trimmed by 8 bases and J by 0 bases, leaving 7 bases between them. DNA of the CDR3: TGTGCCAGCGCGATAGCAACTAATGAAAAACTGTTTTTT. Amino acids: CASAIATNEKLFF.

The chain combines TRBV5-4 with TRBJ2-1, with D perhaps TRBD1 (6 bases). Germline-derived CDR1 and CDR2 are SGHNT and YYREEE (reference sequence). V was cut by 2 bases and J by 5 bases, with 11 bases left in between. The CDR3 totals 14 residues. CDR3: CASSLTGTHNEQFF. CDR3 DNA: TGTGCCAGCAGCTTAACCGGGACACACAATGAGCAGTTCTTC. The full variable domain, completed using reference TRBV5-4 and TRBJ2-1, is ETGVTQSPTHLIKTRGQQVTLRCSSQSGHNTVSWYQQALGQGPQFIFQYYREEENGRGNFPPRFSGLQFPNYSSELNVNALELDDSALYLCASSLTGTHNEQFFGPGTRLTVL.

The rearrangement links TRBV5-1 to TRBJ2-1; D not resolved. The V end lost 0 bases, the J end lost 5 bases, and 15 bases lay between the germline ends. CDR1 is SGHRS and CDR2 is YFSETQ in the germline V gene. The CDR3 extends over 16 amino acids. CDR3 sequence: CASSLDLRHIDNEQFF. In nucleotides, the CDR3 is TGCGCCAGCAGCTTGGATCTGAGACATATCGACAATGAGCAGTTCTTC.

The CDR3 bases are TGTGCCAGCAGCTTGTTTCCGGACATGGTTTATGGCTACACCTTC. This codes for CASSLFPDMVYGYTF. The chain has TRBV5-6 and TRBJ1-2; a weak D match, TRBD1 (5 bases). The CDR3 has 15 residues. V lost 1 base to trimming and J lost 5 bases, with 15 bases between them. Per the germline V gene, CDR1 is SGHDT and CDR2 is YYEEEE.

The V gene is TRBV10-2, the J gene TRBJ1-2; tentative D call: TRBD1 (6 bases). This CDR3 is built from 13 residues. Germline values: CDR1 WSHSY, CDR2 SAAADI. V lost 8 bases to trimming and J lost 2 bases, with 12 bases between them. The chain's CDR3 is CASPGQTNYGYTF. The CDR3 bases are TGCGCCAGCCCCGGACAGACCAACTATGGCTACACCTTC.

The chain couples TRBV5-6 to TRBJ1-1, with D tentatively TRBD1 (5 bases). The germline CDR1 and CDR2 sequences are SGHDT and YYEEEE. CDR3 length: 16 residues. V was shortened by 2 bases and J by 4 bases, with 18 bases between the two germline ends. The DNA for the CDR3 is TGTGCCAGCAGCTTCAGGGCAGGGCCCTCGAGCACTGAAGCTTTCTTT. It yields the protein CASSFRAGPSSTEAFF. The full variable domain, its missing parts supplied by reference TRBV5-6 and TRBJ1-1, is DAGVTQSPTHLIKTRGQQVTLRCSPKSGHDTVSWYQQALGQGPQFIFQYYEEEERQRGNFPDRFSGHQFPNYSSELNVNALLLGDSALYLCASSFRAGPSSTEAFFGQGTRLTVV.

The CDR3 DNA reads as TGTGCCAGCAGGAAGGAGGGGACTGAAGCTTTCTTT. Translating gives CASRKEGTEAFF. The chain couples TRBV28 to TRBJ1-1; a possible D gene is TRBD1 (5 bases). Trimming shortened V by 6 bases and J by 5 bases, and 10 bases separated the two germline ends. Germline assignment: CDR1 MDHEN and CDR2 SYDVKM. This CDR3 comprises 12 residues.

CDR3 DNA sequence: TGTGCCAGCAGGCTGACAGGATCCGGAAACACCATATATTTT. Translated: CASRLTGSGNTIYF. The V and J genes are TRBV5-8 and TRBJ1-3; tentative D call: TRBD1 (6 bases). This CDR3 is built from 14 residues. CDR1 and CDR2 from the germline V gene are SGHTS and YDEGEE. Trimming took off 5 bases at V and 4 bases at J, with 13 bases between the two ends.

CDR3 bases: TGCGCCAGCAGCCCAATGTGTGGCTACACCTTC. Residues: CASSPMCGYTF. This rearrangement joins TRBV10-2 to TRBJ1-2, with no clear D. CDR3 size: 11 residues. Germline V lookup: CDR1 WSHSY, CDR2 SAAADI. V lost 6 bases to trimming and J lost 7 bases, with 9 bases between them.

The V gene is TRBV10-3, the J gene TRBJ1-2; unclear D gene. The V gene lost 5 bases and the J gene lost 10 bases, with 11 bases spanning the gap. The germline CDR1 and CDR2 sequences are ENHRY and SYGVKD. This CDR3 region has 11 residues. The CDR3 bases are TGTGCCATCAGTATGGTGGGCGTCTACACCTTC. The encoded protein is CAISMVGVYTF.

This chain uses TRBV11-2 with TRBJ2-1; 8 bases are a match to TRBD2. J gave up 2 bases and V 5 bases, and 2 bases lay outside the gene matches. From germline, CDR1 is SGHAT and CDR2 FQNNGV. This CDR3 contains 14 residues. CDR3 protein: CASSIAGTYNEQFF. CDR3 bases: TGTGCCAGCAGCATAGCGGGAACCTACAATGAGCAGTTCTTC. Full variable domain (rest looked up from reference TRBV11-2 and TRBJ2-1): EAGVAQSPRYKIIEKRQSVAFWCNPISGHATLYWYQQILGQGPKLLIQFQNNGVVDDSQLPKDRFSAERLKGVDSTLKIQPAKLEDSAVYLCASSIAGTYNEQFFGPGTRLTVL.

This rearrangement joins TRBV2 to TRBJ2-5; tentative D call: TRBD1 (6 bases). The germline V gene has CDR1 SNHLY and CDR2 FYNNEI. CDR3 length equals 11 residues. Trimming cost V 6 bases and J 9 bases, with 11 bases left between them. For the CDR3, the DNA is TGTGCCAGCAGGGGAACAGGGTCCCAGTACTTC. This sequence encodes CASRGTGSQYF.

The genes are TRBV27 and TRBJ2-7, with 8 bases lining up with TRBD2. The V gene end was trimmed by 4 bases and the J gene end by 3 bases; junction bases not matched to a gene: 8. CDR3 length: 15 amino acids. CDR1 and CDR2 from the germline V gene are MNHEY and SMNVEV (reference sequence). This CDR3 reads CASSYKAGVFYEQYF. CDR3 sequence (DNA): TGTGCCAGCAGTTACAAAGCGGGAGTTTTCTACGAGCAGTACTTC.

V and J are TRBV11-2 and TRBJ1-2, with TRBD1 identical over 9 bases. This CDR3 is built from 12 residues. The ends lost 5 bases at V and 7 bases at J; junction bases unmatched: 2. Germline V gives CDR1 SGHAT, CDR2 FQNNGV. This CDR3 reads CASSPGQGGYTF. The CDR3 region has the DNA TGTGCCAGCAGCCCGGGACAGGGTGGCTACACCTTC.

This clone was found a few times. The chain uses TRBV6-1 and TRBJ2-6, with D maybe TRBD2 (6 bases). This CDR3 has 15 residues. The germline V gene has CDR1 MNHNS and CDR2 SASEGT. Trimming left V 5 bases short and J 0 bases short, with 8 bases between. The CDR3 is CASSRRGSGANVLTF. The CDR3 nucleotides read TGTGCCAGCAGTAGGCGGGGCTCTGGGGCCAACGTCCTGACTTTC.

The chain carries TRBV28 and TRBJ2-2; 10 nucleotides align to TRBD2. The V gene's germline CDR1 is MDHEN and CDR2 SYDVKM. The CDR3 spans 16 residues. After removal of 4 bases from V and 6 bases from J, the junction contained 8 bases not matched to a gene. CDR3 sequence (DNA): TGTGCCAGCAGTTCTGCAGCGGGAGGGTTTCCCGGGGAGCTGTTTTTT. Residues: CASSSAAGGFPGELFF. Full variable domain (missing parts from reference TRBV28 and TRBJ2-2): DVKVTQSSRYLVKRTGEKVFLECVQDMDHENMFWYRQDPGLGLRLIYFSYDVKMKEKGDIPEGYSVSREKKERFSLILESASTNQTSMYLCASSSAAGGFPGELFFGEGSRLTVL.